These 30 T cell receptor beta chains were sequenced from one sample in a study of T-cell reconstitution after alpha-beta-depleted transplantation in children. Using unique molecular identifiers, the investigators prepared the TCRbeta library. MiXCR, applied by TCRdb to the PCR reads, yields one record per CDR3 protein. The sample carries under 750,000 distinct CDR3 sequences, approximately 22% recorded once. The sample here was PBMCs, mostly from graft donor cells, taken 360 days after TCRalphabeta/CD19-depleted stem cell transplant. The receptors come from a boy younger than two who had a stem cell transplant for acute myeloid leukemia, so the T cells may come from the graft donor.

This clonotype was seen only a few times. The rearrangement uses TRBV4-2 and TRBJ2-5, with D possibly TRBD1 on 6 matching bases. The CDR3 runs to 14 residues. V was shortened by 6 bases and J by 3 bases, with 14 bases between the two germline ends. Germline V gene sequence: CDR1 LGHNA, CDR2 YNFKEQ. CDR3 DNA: TGTGCCAGCAGGAGCCAGGGGTGGGAAGAGACCCAGTACTTC. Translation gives CASRSQGWEETQYF.

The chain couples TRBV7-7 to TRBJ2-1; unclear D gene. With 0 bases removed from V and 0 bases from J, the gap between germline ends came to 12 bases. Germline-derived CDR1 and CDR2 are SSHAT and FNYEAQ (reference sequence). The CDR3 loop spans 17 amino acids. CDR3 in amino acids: CASSLAQGMSSYNEQFF. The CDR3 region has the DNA TGTGCCAGCAGCTTAGCGCAAGGGATGAGCTCCTACAATGAGCAGTTCTTC.

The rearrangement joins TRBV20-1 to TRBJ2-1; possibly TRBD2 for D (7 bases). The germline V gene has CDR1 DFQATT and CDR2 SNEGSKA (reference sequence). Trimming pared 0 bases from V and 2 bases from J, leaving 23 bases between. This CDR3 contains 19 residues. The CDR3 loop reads CSARDSHAGARNAYNEQFF. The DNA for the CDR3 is TGCAGTGCTAGAGACTCCCACGCGGGGGCCCGTAACGCCTACAATGAGCAGTTCTTC.

The CDR3 sequence is CASSLISGGPSTDTQYF. In DNA form, the CDR3 reads TGTGCCAGCAGCCTCATAAGCGGGGGACCTAGCACAGATACGCAGTATTTT. The chain uses TRBV4-2 and TRBJ2-3, with 8 bases lining up with TRBD2. This CDR3 region has 17 residues. Germline V gene sequence: CDR1 LGHNA, CDR2 YNFKEQ. Unmatched junction bases numbered 9, after V lost 4 bases and J lost 0 bases.

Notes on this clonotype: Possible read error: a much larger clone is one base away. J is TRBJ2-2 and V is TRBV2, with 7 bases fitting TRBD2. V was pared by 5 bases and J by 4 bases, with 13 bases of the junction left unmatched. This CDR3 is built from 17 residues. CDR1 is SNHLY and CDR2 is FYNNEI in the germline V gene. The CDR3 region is CASSRPIGGSVTGELFF. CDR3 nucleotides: TGTGCCAGCAGTCGACCAATCGGGGGGTCGGTCACCGGGGAGCTGTTTTTT. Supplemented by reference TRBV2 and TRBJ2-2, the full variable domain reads EPEVTQTPSHQVTQMGQEVILRCVPISNHLYFYWYRQILGQKVEFLVSFYNNEISEKSEIFDDQFSVERPDGSNFTLKIRSTKLEDSAMYFCASSRPIGGSVTGELFFGEGSRLTVL.

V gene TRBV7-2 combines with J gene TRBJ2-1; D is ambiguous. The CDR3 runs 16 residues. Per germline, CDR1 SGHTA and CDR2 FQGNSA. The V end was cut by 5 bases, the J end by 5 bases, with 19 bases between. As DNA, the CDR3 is TGTGCCAGCAGCGCCAAGGCGTGGCTAGGAGACAATGAGCAGTTCTTC. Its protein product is CASSAKAWLGDNEQFF. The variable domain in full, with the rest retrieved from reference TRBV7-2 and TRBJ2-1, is GAGVSQSPSNKVTEKGKDVELRCDPISGHTALYWYRQSLGQGLEFLIYFQGNSAPDKSGLPSDRFSAERTGGSVSTLTIQRTQQEDSAVYLCASSAKAWLGDNEQFFGPGTRLTVL.

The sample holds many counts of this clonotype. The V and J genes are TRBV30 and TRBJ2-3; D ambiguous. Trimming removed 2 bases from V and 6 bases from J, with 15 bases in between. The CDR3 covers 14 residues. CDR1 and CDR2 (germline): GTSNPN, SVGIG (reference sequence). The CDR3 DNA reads TGTGCCTGGAGTTCTTTTATTCGACGGGATACGCAGTATTTT. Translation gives CAWSSFIRRDTQYF. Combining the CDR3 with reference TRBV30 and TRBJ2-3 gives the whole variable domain SQTIHQWPATLVQPVGSPLSLECTVEGTSNPNLYWYRQAAGRGLQLLFYSVGIGQISSEVPQNLSASRPQDRQFILSSKKLLLSDSGFYLCAWSSFIRRDTQYFGPGTRLTVL.

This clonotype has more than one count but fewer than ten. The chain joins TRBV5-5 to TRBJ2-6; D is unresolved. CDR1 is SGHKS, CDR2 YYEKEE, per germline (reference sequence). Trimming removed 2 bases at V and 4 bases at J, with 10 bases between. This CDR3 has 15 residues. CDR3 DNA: TGTGCCAGCAGCTTAATCGGTTCGGGGGCCAACGTCCTGACTTTC. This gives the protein CASSLIGSGANVLTF.

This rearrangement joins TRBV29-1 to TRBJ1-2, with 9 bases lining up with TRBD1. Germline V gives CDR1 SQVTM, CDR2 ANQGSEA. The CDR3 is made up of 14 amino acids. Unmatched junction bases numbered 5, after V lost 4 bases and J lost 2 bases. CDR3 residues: CSVVRTGANYGYTF. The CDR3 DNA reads TGCAGCGTTGTCCGGACAGGGGCAAACTATGGCTACACCTTC.

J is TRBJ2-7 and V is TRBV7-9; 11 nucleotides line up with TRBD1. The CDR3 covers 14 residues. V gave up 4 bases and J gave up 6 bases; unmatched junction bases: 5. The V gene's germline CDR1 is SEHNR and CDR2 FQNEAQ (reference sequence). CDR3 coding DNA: TGTGCCAGCAGCTCCGGGACAGGGGGTCCCGAGCAGTACGTC. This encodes CASSSGTGGPEQYV.

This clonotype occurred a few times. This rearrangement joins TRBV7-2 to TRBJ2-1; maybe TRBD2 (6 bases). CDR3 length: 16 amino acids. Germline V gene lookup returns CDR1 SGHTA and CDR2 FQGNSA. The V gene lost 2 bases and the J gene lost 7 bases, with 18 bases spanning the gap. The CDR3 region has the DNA TGTGCCAGCAGCTTATTTGGGACTGGGGGTAGAAATGAGCAGTTCTTC. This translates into CASSLFGTGGRNEQFF.

CDR3 in amino acids: CASSLEVYQPQHF. CDR3 DNA sequence: TGTGCCAGCAGCTTAGAAGTCTATCAGCCCCAGCATTTT. The chain is built from TRBV7-9 and TRBJ1-5, with unresolved D. Trimming stripped 1 base from V and 5 bases from J, with 6 bases between. The CDR3 totals 13 residues. CDR1 is SEHNR and CDR2 is FQNEAQ in the germline V gene (reference sequence).

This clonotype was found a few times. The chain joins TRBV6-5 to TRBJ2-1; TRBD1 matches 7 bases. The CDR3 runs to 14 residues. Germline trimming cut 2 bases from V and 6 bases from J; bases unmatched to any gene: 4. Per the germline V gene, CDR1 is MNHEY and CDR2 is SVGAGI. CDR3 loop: CASSYDREVNEQFF. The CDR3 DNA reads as TGTGCCAGCAGTTACGACAGGGAAGTCAATGAGCAGTTCTTC.

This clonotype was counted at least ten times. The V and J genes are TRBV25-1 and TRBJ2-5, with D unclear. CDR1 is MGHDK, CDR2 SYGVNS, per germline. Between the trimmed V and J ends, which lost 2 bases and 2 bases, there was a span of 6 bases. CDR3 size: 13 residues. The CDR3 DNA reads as TGTGCCAGCAGTGAACTTGGACAAGAGACCCAGTACTTC. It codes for CASSELGQETQYF. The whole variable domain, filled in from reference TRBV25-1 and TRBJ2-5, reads EADIYQTPRYLVIGTGKKITLECSQTMGHDKMYWYQQDPGMELHLIHYSYGVNSTEKGDLSSESTVSRIRTEHFPLTLESARPSHTSQYLCASSELGQETQYFGPGTRLLVL.

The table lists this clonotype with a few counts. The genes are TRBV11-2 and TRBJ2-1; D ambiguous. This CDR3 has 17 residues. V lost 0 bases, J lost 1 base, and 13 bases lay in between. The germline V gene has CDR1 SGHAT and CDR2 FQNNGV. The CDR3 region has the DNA TGTGCCAGCAGCTTAGATGGGGTGGGGTTTTCCTACAATGAGCAGTTCTTC. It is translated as CASSLDGVGFSYNEQFF.

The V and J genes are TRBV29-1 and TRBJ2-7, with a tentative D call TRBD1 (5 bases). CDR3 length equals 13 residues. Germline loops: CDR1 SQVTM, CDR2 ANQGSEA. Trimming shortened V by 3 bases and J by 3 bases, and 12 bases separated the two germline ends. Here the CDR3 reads CSVETGQDYEQYF. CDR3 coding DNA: TGCAGCGTTGAGACCGGACAAGACTACGAGCAGTACTTC.

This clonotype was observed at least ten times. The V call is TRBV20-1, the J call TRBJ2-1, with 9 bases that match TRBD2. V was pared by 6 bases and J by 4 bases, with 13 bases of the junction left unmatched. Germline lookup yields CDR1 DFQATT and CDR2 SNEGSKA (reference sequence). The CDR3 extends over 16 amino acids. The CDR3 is CSALGPSGVDYNEQFF. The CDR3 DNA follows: TGCAGTGCCCTAGGCCCTAGCGGGGTTGATTACAATGAGCAGTTCTTC.

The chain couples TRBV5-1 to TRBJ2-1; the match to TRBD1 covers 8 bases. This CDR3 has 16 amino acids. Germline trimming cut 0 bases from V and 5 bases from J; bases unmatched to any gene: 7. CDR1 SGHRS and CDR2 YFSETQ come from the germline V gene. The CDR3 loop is CASSLGRGQANNEQFF. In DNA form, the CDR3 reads TGCGCCAGCAGCTTGGGTCGGGGACAGGCAAACAATGAGCAGTTCTTC.

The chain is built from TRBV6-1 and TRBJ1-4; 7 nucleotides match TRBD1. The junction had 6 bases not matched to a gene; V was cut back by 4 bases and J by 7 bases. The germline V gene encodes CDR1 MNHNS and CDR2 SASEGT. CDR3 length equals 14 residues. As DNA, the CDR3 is TGTGCCAGCAGTGCACAGGGGAGGGCTGAAAAACTGTTTTTT. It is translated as CASSAQGRAEKLFF.

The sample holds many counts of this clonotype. This chain's CDR3 is CASSFGTGYEQYV. The CDR3, as DNA: TGTGCCAGCAGTTTCGGGACAGGGTACGAGCAGTACGTC. The rearrangement uses TRBV12-3 or TRBV12-4 and TRBJ2-7; 9 nucleotides match TRBD1. V shed 3 bases, J shed 4 bases, and the junction held 1 base outside the gene matches. The CDR3 covers 13 residues.

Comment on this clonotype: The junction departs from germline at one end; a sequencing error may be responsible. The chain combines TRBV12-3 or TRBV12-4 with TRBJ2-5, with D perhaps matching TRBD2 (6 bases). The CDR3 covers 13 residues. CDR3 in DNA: TGTGCCAGCAGTTTAGATGGCGGGACCCCAAGGAGCTTC. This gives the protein CASSLDGGTPRSF.

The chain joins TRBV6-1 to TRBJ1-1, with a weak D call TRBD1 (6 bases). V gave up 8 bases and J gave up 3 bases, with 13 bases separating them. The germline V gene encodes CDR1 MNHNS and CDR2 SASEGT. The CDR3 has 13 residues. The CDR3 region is CASLEGGYTEAFF. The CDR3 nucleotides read TGTGCCAGCTTAGAGGGGGGGTACACTGAAGCTTTCTTT.

The CDR3 nucleotides read TGTGCCAGCAGCTTAAGAGGGGTGCAACAAGAGACCCAGTACTTC. Translated, it gives CASSLRGVQQETQYF. V and J are TRBV13 and TRBJ2-5; D may be TRBD1 or TRBD2 (5 bases each). The V and J ends lost 2 bases and 2 bases respectively, with 12 bases between them. The CDR3 runs 15 residues. Germline V gene lookup returns CDR1 PRHDT and CDR2 FYEKMQ (reference sequence).

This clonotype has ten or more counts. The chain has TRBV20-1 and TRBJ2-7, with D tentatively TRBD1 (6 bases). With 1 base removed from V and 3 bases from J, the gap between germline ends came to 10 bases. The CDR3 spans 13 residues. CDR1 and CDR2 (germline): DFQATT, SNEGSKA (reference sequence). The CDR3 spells CSARGHRVYEQYF. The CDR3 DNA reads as TGCAGTGCTAGAGGACACAGGGTCTACGAGCAGTACTTC.

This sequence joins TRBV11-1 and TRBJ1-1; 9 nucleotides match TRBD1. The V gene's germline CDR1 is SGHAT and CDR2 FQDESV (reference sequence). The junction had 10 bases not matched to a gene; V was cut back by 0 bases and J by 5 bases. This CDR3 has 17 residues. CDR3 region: CASSLARTGEGGTEAFF. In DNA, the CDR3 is TGTGCCAGCAGCTTAGCGCGGACAGGGGAGGGGGGAACTGAAGCTTTCTTT.

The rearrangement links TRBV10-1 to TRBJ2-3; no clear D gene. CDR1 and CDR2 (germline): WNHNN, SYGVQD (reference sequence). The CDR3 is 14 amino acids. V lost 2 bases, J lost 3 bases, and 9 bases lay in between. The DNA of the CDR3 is TGCGCCAGCAGTGAGAGGCAGGTGACAGATACGCAGTATTTT. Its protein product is CASSERQVTDTQYF.

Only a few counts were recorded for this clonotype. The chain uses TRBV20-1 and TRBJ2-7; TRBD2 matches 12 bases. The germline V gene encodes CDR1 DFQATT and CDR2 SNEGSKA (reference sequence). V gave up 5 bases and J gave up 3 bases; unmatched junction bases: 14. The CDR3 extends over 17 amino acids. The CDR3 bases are TGCAGTGCTGGCCGTACTAGCGGGGGGTTCCAACTCTACGAGCAGTACTTC. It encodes CSAGRTSGGFQLYEQYF.

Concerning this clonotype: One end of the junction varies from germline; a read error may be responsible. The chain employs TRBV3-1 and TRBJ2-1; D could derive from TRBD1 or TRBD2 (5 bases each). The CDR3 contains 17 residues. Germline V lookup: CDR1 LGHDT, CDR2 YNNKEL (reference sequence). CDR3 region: CATSRGSGGYSYNEQFF. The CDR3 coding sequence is TGTGCCACCAGCCGGGGCTCGGGCGGGTATTCCTACAATGAGCAGTTCTTC.

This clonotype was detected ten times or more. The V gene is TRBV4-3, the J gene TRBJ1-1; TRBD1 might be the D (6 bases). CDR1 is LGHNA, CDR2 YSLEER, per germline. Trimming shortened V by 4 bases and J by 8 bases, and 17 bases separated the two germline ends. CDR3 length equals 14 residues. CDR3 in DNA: TGCGCCAGCAGCCTGCAGAGGGGGTCGCGGGAAGCTTTCTTT. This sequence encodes CASSLQRGSREAFF.

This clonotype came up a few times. The CDR3: CASSRAGGVSTDTQYF. CDR3 sequence (DNA): TGTGCCAGCAGCCGAGCGGGGGGGGTTAGCACAGATACGCAGTATTTT. The chain links TRBV6-1 to TRBJ2-3; 10 bases map to TRBD2. This CDR3 comprises 16 residues. With 6 bases clipped from V and 0 bases from J, the junction kept 6 bases outside the gene matches. CDR1 MNHNS and CDR2 SASEGT come from the germline V gene.